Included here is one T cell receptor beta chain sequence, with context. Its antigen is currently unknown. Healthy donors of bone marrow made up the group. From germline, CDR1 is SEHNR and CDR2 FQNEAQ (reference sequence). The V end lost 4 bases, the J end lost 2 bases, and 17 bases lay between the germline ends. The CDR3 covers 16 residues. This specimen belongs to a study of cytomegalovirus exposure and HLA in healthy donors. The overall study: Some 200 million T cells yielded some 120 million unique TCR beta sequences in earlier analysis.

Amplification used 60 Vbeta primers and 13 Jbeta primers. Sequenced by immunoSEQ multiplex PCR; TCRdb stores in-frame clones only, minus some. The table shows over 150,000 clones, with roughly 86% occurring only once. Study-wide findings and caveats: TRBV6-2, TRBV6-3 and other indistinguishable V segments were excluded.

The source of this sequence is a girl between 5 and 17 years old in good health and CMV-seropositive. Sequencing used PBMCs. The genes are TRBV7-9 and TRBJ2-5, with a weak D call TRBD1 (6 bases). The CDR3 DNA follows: TGTGCCAGCAGCTCTGGACAAACAGGGAAACAAGAGACCCAGTACTTC. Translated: CASSSGQTGKQETQYF.